This paragraph covers one T cell receptor (beta chain) sequence. This entry comes from a study of technical replicates of blood from several donors. The V gene's germline CDR1 is MNHEY and CDR2 SVGAGI. V was cut by 6 bases and J by 3 bases, with 8 bases left in between. This CDR3 has 12 residues. The method was immunoSEQ multiplex PCR; TCRdb's version includes in-frame clones alone and lacks a portion of them. This repertoire shows about 73,000 clones, 85% to 95% found once; its top ten account for about 4.5%. J is TRBJ1-1 and V is TRBV6-5, with D maybe TRBD1 (6 bases). What was sequenced was PBMCs. The origin of this receptor is a human donor in good health. Some clones in this sample may be carry-over from other donors' samples. The CDR3 is CASRKGDTEAFF. The CDR3 region has the DNA TGTGCCAGCAGGAAGGGGGACACTGAAGCTTTCTTT.